Presented here are 20 T cell receptor beta chains from one specimen sequenced in a study of vaccination and CD4 T cells after COVID-19. These TCRs are of unknown antigen specificity. Treatment described: roughly 10-day PBMC culture with coronavirus spike peptide pools or control peptides (ViraFEST assay). The study sequenced cultured CD4+ T cell DNA using the Oncomine TCR Beta short-read assay. One entry per CDR3 protein, called by TCRdb with MiXCR from the PCR reads. The sample consists of 10,000 to 15,000 distinct CDR3 sequences, around 60% of them appearing once. The specimen sequenced was CD4+ T cells from blood, cultured in vitro. The receptors were sampled from a human donor who had recovered from COVID-19.

The chain has TRBV30 and TRBJ2-4, with D perhaps given as TRBD1 or TRBD2 (5 bases each). The CDR3 spans 11 residues. V was cut by 0 bases and J by 16 bases, with 13 bases left in between. From germline, CDR1 is GTSNPN and CDR2 SVGIG (reference sequence). CDR3 loop: CAWSVRGRGYF. The CDR3 bases are TGTGCCTGGAGTGTACGGGGTAGGGGATACTTC.

This clonotype has more than one count but fewer than ten. The chain couples TRBV20-1 to TRBJ1-2; tentatively, D is TRBD1 (5 bases). Germline V gives CDR1 DFQATT, CDR2 SNEGSKA (reference sequence). This CDR3 region has 13 residues. The germline V and J ends were trimmed by 6 bases and 8 bases, with 19 bases remaining between them. CDR3 coding DNA: TGCAGTGCGGTCCCGGGACGTTTGGTGGGCTACACCTTC. Amino acid sequence: CSAVPGRLVGYTF.

This sequence joins TRBV6-2 or TRBV6-3 and TRBJ1-5; unclear D gene. This CDR3 has 12 amino acids. CDR1 is MNHEY, CDR2 SVGEGT, per germline. Trimming left V 8 bases short and J 1 base short, with 6 bases between. DNA of the CDR3: TGTGCCAGCGCAAGAAGCAATCAGCCCCAGCATTTT. Encoded protein: CASARSNQPQHF.

This clonotype was detected only a few times. The chain joins TRBV7-2 to TRBJ1-1; 7 positions match TRBD1. The V gene end was trimmed by 4 bases and the J gene end by 4 bases; junction bases not matched to a gene: 6. This CDR3 has 14 amino acids. Germline loops: CDR1 SGHTA, CDR2 FQGNSA. The CDR3 protein is CASSSYSGGTEAFF. The CDR3 nucleotides are TGTGCCAGCAGCTCATACTCAGGGGGCACTGAAGCTTTCTTT.

The rearrangement uses TRBV28 and TRBJ1-2; D remains unclear. The CDR3 has 11 amino acids. Germline loops: CDR1 MDHEN, CDR2 SYDVKM. V was pared by 8 bases and J by 0 bases, with 4 bases between. The CDR3 region has the DNA TGTGCCAGCGGCGCTAACTATGGCTACACCTTC. This codes for CASGANYGYTF.

The rearrangement uses TRBV20-1 and TRBJ1-3, with D possibly being TRBD1 (6 bases). Germline V CDR1 and CDR2: DFQATT, SNEGSKA (reference sequence). The V gene lost 3 bases and the J gene lost 2 bases, with 8 bases spanning the gap. The CDR3 has 13 residues. DNA for the CDR3: TGCAGTGCTAGGCAGGGGCCTGGAAACACCATATATTTT. It yields the protein CSARQGPGNTIYF.

The V gene is TRBV6-2 or TRBV6-3, the J gene TRBJ2-2; 10 bases line up with TRBD2. Per germline, CDR1 MNHEY and CDR2 SVGEGT. V shed 6 bases, J shed 5 bases, and the junction held 6 bases outside the gene matches. The CDR3 runs to 15 residues. The CDR3 DNA sequence: TGTGCCAGCAGCCGTGGACTAGCGGCAACCGGGGAGCTGTTTTTT. Translating it yields CASSRGLAATGELFF.

V is TRBV30 and J is TRBJ2-3; possibly TRBD2 for D (5 bases). CDR3 size: 15 residues. Germline loops: CDR1 GTSNPN, CDR2 SVGIG (reference sequence). V dropped 0 bases and J dropped 2 bases, with 12 bases sitting between them. Here the CDR3 reads CAWSVRSGSTDTQYF. In DNA form, the CDR3 reads TGTGCCTGGAGTGTACGCAGCGGCTCCACAGATACGCAGTATTTT.

V usage is TRBV18 and J usage is TRBJ1-1, with D hard to call. Germline V CDR1 and CDR2: KGHSH, LQKENI. This CDR3 comprises 14 residues. The V end lost 0 bases, the J end lost 6 bases, and 11 bases lay between the germline ends. CDR3 in DNA: TGTGCCAGCTCACCACCGCACAACAACCCTGAAGCTTTCTTT. This codes for CASSPPHNNPEAFF.

This chain links TRBV7-2 with TRBJ2-7, with 11 bases matching TRBD2. The CDR3 spans 15 residues. V lost 2 bases to trimming and J lost 6 bases; unmatched junction nucleotides: 6. The germline CDR1 and CDR2 sequences are SGHTA and FQGNSA. The CDR3 loop is CASSLISSGRGEQYF. In DNA, the CDR3 is TGTGCCAGCAGCTTAATAAGTAGCGGGAGGGGCGAGCAGTACTTC.

V is TRBV6-1 and J is TRBJ1-1, with D maybe TRBD1 (6 bases). This CDR3 has 15 amino acids. The V gene's germline CDR1 is MNHNS and CDR2 SASEGT. Trimming cost V 0 bases and J 11 bases, with 19 bases left between them. CDR3 nucleotide sequence: TGTGCCAGCAGTGAAGCGGACAGCCCCGGTTTGCGGGCTTTCTTT. Translation: CASSEADSPGLRAFF.

V is TRBV20-1 and J is TRBJ1-4, with 8 nucleotides matching TRBD1. The CDR3 has 13 residues. J was trimmed by 8 bases and V by 6 bases; bases with no gene match: 8. The V gene's germline CDR1 is DFQATT and CDR2 SNEGSKA (reference sequence). DNA of the CDR3: TGCAGTGCAAGGGACAGGCGGGGGGAAAAACTGTTTTTT. Protein sequence: CSARDRRGEKLFF.

The V and J genes are TRBV6-1 and TRBJ1-5, with TRBD1 matching over 8 bases. This CDR3 comprises 16 residues. V lost 6 bases to trimming and J lost 5 bases; unmatched junction nucleotides: 12. The germline V gene has CDR1 MNHNS and CDR2 SASEGT. As DNA, the CDR3 is TGTGCCAGCAGGGCAGGAGACAGGGGAGGGCATCAGCCCCAGCATTTT. Its translation is CASRAGDRGGHQPQHF.

The chain couples TRBV12-3 or TRBV12-4 to TRBJ1-1; TRBD1 agrees at 8 bases. Trimming at V came to 5 bases and at J to 3 bases, leaving 5 bases not matched to a gene. This CDR3 comprises 14 residues. The CDR3 coding sequence is TGTGCCAGCAGTCGGTCAGGGGGCTACACTGAAGCTTTCTTT. This gives the protein CASSRSGGYTEAFF.

This chain uses TRBV19 with TRBJ2-4, with D perhaps given as TRBD1 or TRBD2 (5 bases each). V was cut by 3 bases and J by 6 bases, with 15 bases left in between. Germline loops: CDR1 LNHDA, CDR2 SQIVND (reference sequence). This CDR3 is 15 amino acids long. CDR3 sequence: CASSIPRGVGNIQYF. The CDR3 region has the DNA TGTGCCAGTAGTATTCCGAGGGGCGTGGGAAACATTCAGTACTTC. Full variable domain (remainder filled in from reference TRBV19 and TRBJ2-4): DGGITQSPKYLFRKEGQNVTLSCEQNLNHDAMYWYRQDPGQGLRLIYYSQIVNDFQKGDIAEGYSVSREKKESFPLTVTSAQKNPTAFYLCASSIPRGVGNIQYFGAGTRLSVL.

In its sample, this clonotype was seen a few times. J is TRBJ1-1 and V is TRBV20-1; 10 bases map to TRBD1. V lost 5 bases, J lost 9 bases, and 3 bases stayed unmatched. The CDR3 runs to 11 residues. Germline V lookup: CDR1 DFQATT, CDR2 SNEGSKA (reference sequence). As DNA, the CDR3 is TGCAGTGCTTTAGACAGGGGGCAAGCTTTCTTT. This encodes CSALDRGQAFF.

The V call is TRBV20-1, the J call TRBJ1-1; D not resolved. Trimming removed 1 base at V and 1 base at J, with 7 bases between. The germline V gene encodes CDR1 DFQATT and CDR2 SNEGSKA (reference sequence). The CDR3 is made up of 13 amino acids. In DNA, the CDR3 is TGCAGTGCTAGAGCGGATCCGAACACTGAAGCTTTCTTT. Its translation is CSARADPNTEAFF.

This clonotype was counted a few times. V and J are TRBV6-1 and TRBJ2-1; possibly TRBD2 for D (6 bases). The V gene lost 7 bases and the J gene lost 10 bases, with 14 bases spanning the gap. This CDR3 contains 12 residues. The V gene's germline CDR1 is MNHNS and CDR2 SASEGT. CDR3: CASTDSGGEQFF. The CDR3 DNA reads as TGTGCCAGCACCGATAGCGGAGGCGAGCAGTTCTTC.

This clonotype was recorded a few times. CDR3 nucleotides: TGTGCCATCAGTGATAACACCCGGGCAGCAGTTAACTATGGCTACACCTTC. Its protein is CAISDNTRAAVNYGYTF. J is TRBJ1-2 and V is TRBV10-3; no clear D gene. This CDR3 region has 17 residues. Germline V gene data show CDR1 as ENHRY and CDR2 as SYGVKD. V lost 3 bases and J 1 base, leaving 18 bases between the germline ends.

The V and J genes are TRBV15 and TRBJ2-1, with 9 nucleotides matching TRBD1. The CDR3 covers 17 residues. Per the germline V gene, CDR1 is LNHNV and CDR2 is YYDKDF (reference sequence). Trimming cost V 0 bases and J 6 bases; bases outside gene matches: 9. CDR3 loop: CATSRDHSGTGPNEQFF. In DNA form, the CDR3 reads TGTGCCACCAGCAGAGATCACTCGGGGACAGGGCCCAATGAGCAGTTCTTC.